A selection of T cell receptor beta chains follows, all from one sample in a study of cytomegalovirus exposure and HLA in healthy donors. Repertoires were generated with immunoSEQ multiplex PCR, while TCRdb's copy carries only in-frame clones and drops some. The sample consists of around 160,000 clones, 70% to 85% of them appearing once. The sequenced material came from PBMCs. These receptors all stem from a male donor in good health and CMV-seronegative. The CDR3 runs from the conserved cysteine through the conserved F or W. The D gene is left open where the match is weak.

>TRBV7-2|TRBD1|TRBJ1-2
CASSNRTGGYGYTF
TGTGCCAGCAGCAATCGGACAGGGGGGTATGGCTACACCTTC
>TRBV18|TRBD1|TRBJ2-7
CASSAGTGDEQYF
TGTGCCAGCTCAGCCGGGACAGGGGACGAGCAGTACTTC
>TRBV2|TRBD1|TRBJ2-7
CASSGSGQGGHEQYF
TGTGCCAGCAGTGGGTCGGGACAGGGGGGCCACGAGCAGTACTTC
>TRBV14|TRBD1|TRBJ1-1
CASSQDWTGSEAFF
TGTGCCAGCAGCCAAGATTGGACAGGCTCTGAAGCTTTCTTT
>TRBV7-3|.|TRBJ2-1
CASSDRTNPSEQFF
TGTGCCAGCAGCGATCGGACTAACCCAAGTGAGCAGTTCTTC
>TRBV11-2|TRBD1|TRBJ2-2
CASSPDRMVFF
TGTGCCAGCAGCCCGGACAGGATGGTGTTTTTT
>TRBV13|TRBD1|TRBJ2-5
CASSLGAFVRDSNLDQETQYF
TGTGCCAGCAGCTTAGGTGCCTTCGTCCGGGACAGCAACTTAGATCAAGAGACCCAGTACTTC
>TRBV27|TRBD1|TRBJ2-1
CASYGVRGREQFF
TGTGCCAGCTATGGAGTCAGGGGGCGTGAGCAGTTCTTC
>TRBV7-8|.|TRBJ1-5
CASSLSANQPQHF
TGTGCCAGCAGCTTAAGCGCCAATCAGCCCCAGCATTTT
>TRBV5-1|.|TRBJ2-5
CASSVAGEETQYF
TGCGCCAGCAGCGTCGCAGGGGAAGAGACCCAGTACTTC
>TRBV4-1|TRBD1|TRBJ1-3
CASSQDGTGGTGNTIYF
TGCGCCAGCAGCCAAGATGGCACAGGGGGGACTGGAAACACCATATATTTT
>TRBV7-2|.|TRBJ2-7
CASSQRSGLGGEQYF
TGTGCCAGCAGCCAGAGAAGCGGGCTTGGGGGGGAGCAGTACTTC
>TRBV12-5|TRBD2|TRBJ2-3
CASGFRPIPGLAGGSTDTQYF
TGTGCTAGTGGTTTCCGCCCAATTCCGGGACTAGCGGGGGGTAGCACAGATACGCAGTATTTT
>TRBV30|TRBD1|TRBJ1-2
CACTGEANYGYTF
TGTGCCTGCACAGGGGAAGCTAACTATGGCTACACCTTC
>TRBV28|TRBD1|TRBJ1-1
CASTGTGDWAEAFF
TGTGCCAGCACCGGGACAGGGGATTGGGCTGAAGCTTTCTTT
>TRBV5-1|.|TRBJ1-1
CASYWDSGWDTEAFF
TGCGCCAGCTATTGGGATTCAGGGTGGGACACTGAAGCTTTCTTT
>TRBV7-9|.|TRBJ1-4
CASSPGLTTNEKLFF
TGTGCCAGCAGCCCGGGACTTACGACTAATGAAAAACTGTTTTTT
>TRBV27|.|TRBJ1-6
CASSWQRGSPLHF
TGTGCCAGCAGTTGGCAGCGGGGATCACCCCTCCACTTT
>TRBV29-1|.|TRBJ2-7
CSVGDYEQYF
TGCAGCGTCGGGGATTACGAGCAGTACTTC
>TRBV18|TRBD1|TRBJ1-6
CASSRSRSTGGSSPLHF
TGTGCCAGCTCACGTAGCCGTAGTACAGGGGGAAGCTCACCCCTCCACTTT
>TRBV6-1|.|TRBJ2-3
CASSEGSSSTDTQYF
TGTGCCAGCAGTGAGGGCTCCTCTAGCACAGATACGCAGTATTTT
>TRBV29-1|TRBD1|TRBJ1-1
CSVPGQGAEAFF
TGCAGCGTTCCGGGACAGGGGGCTGAAGCTTTCTTT